This T cell receptor beta chain is from a study of identical twins. Trimming shortened V by 1 base and J by 0 bases, and 9 bases separated the two germline ends. The CDR3 is made up of 15 amino acids. Looked up from germline, CDR1 is SGHTA and CDR2 is FQGNSA. Template switching added a universal primer binding site, and final cDNA carried unique molecular identifiers. TCRdb fed the 5' RACE reads into MiXCR, producing one record per CDR3 protein. The data show about 160,000 distinct CDR3 sequences, roughly 3.5% seen once. Sequencing was carried out using memory T cells sorted from blood. The sequence was collected from a man younger than 35 in good health. The chain joins TRBV7-2 to TRBJ1-1, with unresolved D. The CDR3 loop is CASSLVGNLNTEAFF. CDR3 DNA: TGTGCCAGCAGCTTAGTGGGCAACCTGAACACTGAAGCTTTCTTT.